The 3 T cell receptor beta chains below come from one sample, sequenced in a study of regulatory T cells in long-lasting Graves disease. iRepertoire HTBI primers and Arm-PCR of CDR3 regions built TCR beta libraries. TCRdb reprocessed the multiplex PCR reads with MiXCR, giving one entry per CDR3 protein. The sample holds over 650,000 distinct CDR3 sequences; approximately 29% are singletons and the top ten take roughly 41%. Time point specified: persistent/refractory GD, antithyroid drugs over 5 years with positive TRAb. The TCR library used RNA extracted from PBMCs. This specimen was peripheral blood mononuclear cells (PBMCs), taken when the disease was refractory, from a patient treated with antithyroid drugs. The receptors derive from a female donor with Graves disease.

The CDR3 nucleotides read TGTGCCAGTAGTATGTTCGGGAGCGGGTACGAGCAGTACTTC. It encodes CASSMFGSGYEQYF. The J gene is TRBJ2-7, the V gene TRBV6-4; maybe TRBD2 (6 bases). In germline, CDR1 is MRHNA, CDR2 SNTAGT. V lost 9 bases to trimming and J lost 4 bases, with 19 bases between them. The CDR3 is 14 amino acids.

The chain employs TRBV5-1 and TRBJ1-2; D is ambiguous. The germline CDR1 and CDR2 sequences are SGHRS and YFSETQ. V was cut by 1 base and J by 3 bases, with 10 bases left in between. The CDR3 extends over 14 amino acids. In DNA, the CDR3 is TGCGCCAGCAGCTTGAGGTGGACGGACTATGGCTACACCTTC. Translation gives CASSLRWTDYGYTF.

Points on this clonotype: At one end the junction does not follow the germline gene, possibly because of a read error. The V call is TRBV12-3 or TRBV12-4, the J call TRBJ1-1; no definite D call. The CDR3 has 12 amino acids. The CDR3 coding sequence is TGTGCCAGCAGTTTCAGTCCCACTGAAGCTTCCTTT. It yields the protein CASSFSPTEASF.